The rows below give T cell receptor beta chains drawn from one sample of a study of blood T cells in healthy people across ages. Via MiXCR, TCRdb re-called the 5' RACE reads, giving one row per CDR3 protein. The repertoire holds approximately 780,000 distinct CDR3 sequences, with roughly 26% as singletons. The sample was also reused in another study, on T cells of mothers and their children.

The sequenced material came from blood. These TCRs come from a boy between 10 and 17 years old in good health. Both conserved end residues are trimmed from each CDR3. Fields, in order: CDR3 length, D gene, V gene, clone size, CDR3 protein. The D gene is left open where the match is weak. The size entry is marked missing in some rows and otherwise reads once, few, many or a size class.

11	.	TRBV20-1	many	SAPLTVQTAQY
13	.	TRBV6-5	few	ASSYASTDSYEQY
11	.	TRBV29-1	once	SVQGFGDTEAF
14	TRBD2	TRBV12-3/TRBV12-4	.	ASSLNGLAGWDTQY
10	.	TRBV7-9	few	ASSSEGEKLF
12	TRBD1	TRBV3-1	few	ASSPQQGKETQY
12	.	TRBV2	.	ASSEEYTATSQH
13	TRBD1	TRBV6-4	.	ASSPGTGLGSPLH
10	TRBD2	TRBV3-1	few	ASARGGYEQY
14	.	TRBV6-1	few	ASSEALEVPAGTQY
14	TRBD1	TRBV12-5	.	ASGLGQGTANYGYT
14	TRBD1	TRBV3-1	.	ASSQNPTGGFIEQF
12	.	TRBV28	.	ASRRDVGNYGYT
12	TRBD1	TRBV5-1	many	ASSLSGGNTEAF
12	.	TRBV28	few	ASSSPGRGNTIY
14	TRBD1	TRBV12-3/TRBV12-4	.	ASSRDRGDSTDTQY
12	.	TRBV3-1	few	ASSLTSEPGLKS
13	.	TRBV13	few	ASSTKWDPDEKLF
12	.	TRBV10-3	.	AISEDRMTDTQY
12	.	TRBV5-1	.	ASSLTGALNEQF
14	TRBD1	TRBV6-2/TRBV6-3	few	ASSYPTGGTRQPQH
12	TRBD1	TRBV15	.	ATSRGQGLEKLF
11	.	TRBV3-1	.	ASSYQGANTQY
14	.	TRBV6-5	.	ASSYSDGEANYGYT
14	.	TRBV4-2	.	ASSQEVTVRSGTQY
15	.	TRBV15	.	ATSRGTGAGSGETQY
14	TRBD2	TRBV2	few	ASSRQGLAGGGEQF
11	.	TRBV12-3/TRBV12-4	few	ASSFGGTNEQF
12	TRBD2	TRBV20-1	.	SAPRGGSTDTQY